This T cell receptor beta chain was sequenced in a study of regulatory T cells in long-lasting Graves disease. The CDR3 consists of 15 residues. Germline V gives CDR1 MNHNS, CDR2 SASEGT. Trimming left V 4 bases short and J 0 bases short, with 12 bases between. Time point given: persistent/refractory GD, antithyroid drugs over 5 years with positive TRAb. Preparation of the TCR library used RNA extracted from PBMCs. This clonotype was seen ten or more times. Sequencing libraries for TCR beta were prepared with iRepertoire HTBI primers and Arm-PCR of CDR3 regions. MiXCR, run by TCRdb on the multiplex PCR reads, gives a single entry per CDR3 protein. Here the sample spans about 340,000 distinct CDR3 sequences, around 19% being singletons.

The V call is TRBV6-1, the J call TRBJ1-1; possibly TRBD1 for D (6 bases). The origin of this receptor is a female donor with Graves disease. The sequencing used peripheral blood mononuclear cells (PBMCs), collected when the disease was refractory, from a patient treated with antithyroid drugs. The CDR3 DNA follows: TGTGCCAGCAGTGCAAACAGGGTAATGAACACTGAAGCTTTCTTT. This encodes CASSANRVMNTEAFF.